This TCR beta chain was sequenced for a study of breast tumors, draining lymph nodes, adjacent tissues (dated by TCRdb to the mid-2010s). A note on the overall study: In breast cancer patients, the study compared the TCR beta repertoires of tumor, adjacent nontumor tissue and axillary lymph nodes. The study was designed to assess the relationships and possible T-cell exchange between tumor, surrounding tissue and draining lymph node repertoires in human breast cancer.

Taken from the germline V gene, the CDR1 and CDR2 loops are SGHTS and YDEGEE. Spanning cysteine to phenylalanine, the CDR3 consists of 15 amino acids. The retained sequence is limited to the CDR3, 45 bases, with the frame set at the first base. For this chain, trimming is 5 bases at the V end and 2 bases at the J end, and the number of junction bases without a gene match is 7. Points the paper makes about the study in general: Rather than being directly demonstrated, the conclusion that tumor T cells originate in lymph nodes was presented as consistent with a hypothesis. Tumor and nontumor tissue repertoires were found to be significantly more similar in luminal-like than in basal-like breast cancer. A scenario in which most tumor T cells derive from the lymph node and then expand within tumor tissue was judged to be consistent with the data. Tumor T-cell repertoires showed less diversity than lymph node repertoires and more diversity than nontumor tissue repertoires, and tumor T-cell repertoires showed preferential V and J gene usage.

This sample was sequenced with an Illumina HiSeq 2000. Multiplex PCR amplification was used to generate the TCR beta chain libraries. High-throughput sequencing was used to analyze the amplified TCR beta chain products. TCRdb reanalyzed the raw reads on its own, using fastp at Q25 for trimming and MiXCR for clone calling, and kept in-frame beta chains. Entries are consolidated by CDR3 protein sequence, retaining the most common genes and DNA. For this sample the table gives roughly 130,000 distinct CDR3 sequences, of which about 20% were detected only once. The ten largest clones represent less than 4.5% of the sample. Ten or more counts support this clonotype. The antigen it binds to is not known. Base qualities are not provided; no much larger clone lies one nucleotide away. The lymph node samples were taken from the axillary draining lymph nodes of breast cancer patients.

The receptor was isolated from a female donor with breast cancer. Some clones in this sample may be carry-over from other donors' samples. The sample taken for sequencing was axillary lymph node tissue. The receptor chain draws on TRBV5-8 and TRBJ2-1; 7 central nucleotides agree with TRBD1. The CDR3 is CASSFTGAAYNEQFF. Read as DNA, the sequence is TGTGCCAGCAGTTTTACAGGGGCGGCCTACAATGAGCAGTTCTTC.